The rows below give T cell receptor beta chains drawn from one sample of a study of blood T cell repertoires in COVID-19. Using immunoSEQ multiplex PCR, the repertoire was profiled, and TCRdb retains in-frame clones only, with some absent. The sample has around 60,000 clones; approximately 84% are singletons. Specimen: peripheral blood. The receptors were sampled from a man aged 55 to 70 with COVID-19, enrolled during active disease. Each CDR3 is given with its conserved first and last residue. A D gene is named only where the DNA matches it firmly. Where a row states a size, it is once, few, many or the class of an expanded clone; other rows omit it.

clone size: -; D gene: TRBD1; J gene: TRBJ2-7; V gene: TRBV4-1; CDR3 protein: CASSQSGGGYEQYF; CDR3 DNA: TGCGCCAGCAGCCAATCAGGGGGCGGCTACGAGCAGTACTTC
clone size: -; D gene: TRBD1; J gene: TRBJ1-5; V gene: TRBV6-4; CDR3 protein: CASSRDRGTQPQHF; CDR3 DNA: TGTGCCAGCAGCCGGGACAGGGGAACTCAGCCCCAGCATTTT
clone size: -; D gene: TRBD2; J gene: TRBJ2-3; V gene: TRBV3-1/TRBV3-2; CDR3 protein: CASSLRLAGGLGDTQYF; CDR3 DNA: TGTGCCAGCAGCCTACGACTAGCGGGAGGGTTAGGAGATACGCAGTATTTT
clone size: -; D gene: TRBD1; J gene: TRBJ1-6; V gene: TRBV11-2; CDR3 protein: CASSFLTGNYNSPLHF; CDR3 DNA: TGTGCCAGCAGCTTCCTGACAGGGAACTATAATTCACCCCTCCACTTT
clone size: -; D gene: -; J gene: TRBJ1-3; V gene: TRBV3-1/TRBV3-2; CDR3 protein: CASSQEGRGGNTIYF; CDR3 DNA: TGTGCCAGCAGCCAAGAGGGAAGGGGTGGAAACACCATATATTTT
clone size: -; D gene: -; J gene: TRBJ1-3; V gene: TRBV30; CDR3 protein: CAWSVRAGVIDTIYF; CDR3 DNA: TGTGCCTGGAGTGTCCGGGCAGGGGTTATAGACACCATATATTTT
clone size: few; D gene: TRBD2; J gene: TRBJ2-2; V gene: TRBV2; CDR3 protein: CASSEGLAHTGELFF; CDR3 DNA: TGTGCCAGCAGTGAGGGACTAGCTCACACCGGGGAGCTGTTTTTT
clone size: few; D gene: TRBD1; J gene: TRBJ1-4; V gene: TRBV6-1; CDR3 protein: CASSEEGQGDKLFF; CDR3 DNA: TGTGCCAGCAGTGAAGAGGGACAGGGTGACAAACTGTTTTTT
clone size: -; D gene: TRBD1; J gene: TRBJ2-5; V gene: TRBV19; CDR3 protein: CASSIDRGETQYF; CDR3 DNA: TGTGCCAGTAGTATCGACAGGGGGGAGACCCAGTACTTC
clone size: -; D gene: -; J gene: TRBJ1-5; V gene: TRBV15; CDR3 protein: CATSRGQINQPQHF; CDR3 DNA: TGTGCCACCAGCAGAGGACAAATAAATCAGCCCCAGCATTTT
clone size: -; D gene: TRBD1; J gene: TRBJ1-5; V gene: TRBV2; CDR3 protein: CASSEGQGAQPQHF; CDR3 DNA: TGTGCCAGCAGTGAAGGACAGGGGGCCCAGCCCCAGCATTTT
clone size: -; D gene: TRBD2; J gene: TRBJ2-3; V gene: TRBV5-4; CDR3 protein: CASSRPSGGAGDTQYF; CDR3 DNA: TGTGCCAGCAGCCGACCTAGCGGAGGGGCGGGAGATACGCAGTATTTT
clone size: -; D gene: -; J gene: TRBJ2-7; V gene: TRBV7-9; CDR3 protein: CASSLVTGLSYEQYF; CDR3 DNA: TGTGCCAGCAGCTTGGTTACAGGTCTATCCTACGAGCAGTACTTC
clone size: -; D gene: -; J gene: TRBJ1-2; V gene: TRBV30; CDR3 protein: CAWSGGNYGYTF; CDR3 DNA: TGTGCCTGGAGCGGGGGTAACTATGGCTACACCTTC
clone size: -; D gene: -; J gene: TRBJ1-5; V gene: TRBV30; CDR3 protein: CAWSGGGNQPQHF; CDR3 DNA: TGTGCCTGGAGTGGGGGGGGCAATCAGCCCCAGCATTTT
clone size: -; D gene: TRBD2; J gene: TRBJ2-1; V gene: TRBV5-5; CDR3 protein: CASSPLGEGVQFF; CDR3 DNA: TGTGCCAGCAGCCCATTGGGGGAGGGAGTCCAGTTCTTC
clone size: -; D gene: TRBD1; J gene: TRBJ1-2; V gene: TRBV5-1; CDR3 protein: CASSLQGAYGYTF; CDR3 DNA: TGCGCCAGCAGCTTACAGGGGGCCTATGGCTACACCTTC
clone size: -; D gene: -; J gene: TRBJ1-6; V gene: TRBV19; CDR3 protein: CASSPGPRMSPLHF; CDR3 DNA: TGTGCCAGTAGCCCAGGCCCCCGAATGTCACCCCTCCACTTT
clone size: -; D gene: TRBD1; J gene: TRBJ2-4; V gene: TRBV3-1/TRBV3-2; CDR3 protein: CASEPDRGLVKNIQYF; CDR3 DNA: TGTGCCAGCGAACCGGACAGGGGGCTGGTCAAAAACATTCAGTACTTC
clone size: -; D gene: -; J gene: TRBJ2-2; V gene: TRBV30; CDR3 protein: CARNGYAGELFF; CDR3 DNA: TGTGCCCGAAACGGGTACGCCGGGGAGCTGTTTTTT
clone size: -; D gene: TRBD1; J gene: TRBJ2-7; V gene: TRBV23-1; CDR3 protein: CASSQSCPGGHEQYF; CDR3 DNA: TGCGCCAGCAGTCAATCCTGCCCAGGGGGCCACGAGCAGTACTTC
clone size: -; D gene: TRBD1; J gene: TRBJ2-2; V gene: TRBV27; CDR3 protein: CASSLFGTGETGELFF; CDR3 DNA: TGTGCCAGCAGTTTATTTGGGACAGGGGAAACCGGGGAGCTGTTTTTT
clone size: -; D gene: -; J gene: TRBJ1-3; V gene: TRBV24-1; CDR3 protein: CATSDLDSPDTIYF; CDR3 DNA: TGTGCCACCAGTGATTTGGACAGCCCGGACACCATATATTTT
clone size: -; D gene: -; J gene: TRBJ2-5; V gene: TRBV5-6; CDR3 protein: CASSAGDVGWETQYF; CDR3 DNA: TGTGCCAGCAGCGCGGGCGATGTAGGATGGGAGACCCAGTACTTC
clone size: few; D gene: TRBD2; J gene: TRBJ2-7; V gene: TRBV7-6; CDR3 protein: CASSAGLASYEQYF; CDR3 DNA: TGTGCCAGCAGCGCCGGACTAGCGAGCTACGAGCAGTACTTC
clone size: once; D gene: -; J gene: TRBJ1-3; V gene: TRBV12-3/TRBV12-4; CDR3 protein: CASSLAAGNTIYF; CDR3 DNA: TGTGCCAGCAGTTTAGCGGCAGGGAACACCATATATTTT
clone size: -; D gene: -; J gene: TRBJ2-1; V gene: TRBV6-4; CDR3 protein: CASSDQGFGTHEQFF; CDR3 DNA: TGTGCCAGCAGTGACCAGGGTTTTGGCACTCATGAGCAGTTCTTC
clone size: -; D gene: -; J gene: TRBJ2-2; V gene: TRBV11-2; CDR3 protein: CASSPRLSTGELFF; CDR3 DNA: TGTGCCAGCAGCCCGCGTCTAAGCACCGGGGAGCTGTTTTTT
clone size: -; D gene: -; J gene: TRBJ1-1; V gene: TRBV2; CDR3 protein: CASSEGGDWDTEAFF; CDR3 DNA: TGTGCCAGCAGTGAAGGGGGGGATTGGGACACTGAAGCTTTCTTT
clone size: -; D gene: TRBD1; J gene: TRBJ2-7; V gene: TRBV6-6; CDR3 protein: CASSTTGTARSYEQYF; CDR3 DNA: TGTGCCAGCAGTACGACCGGGACAGCGAGATCCTACGAGCAGTACTTC
clone size: -; D gene: -; J gene: TRBJ1-5; V gene: TRBV19; CDR3 protein: CASDFEVGQPQHF; CDR3 DNA: TGTGCCAGTGACTTTGAGGTTGGTCAGCCCCAGCATTTT
clone size: -; D gene: -; J gene: TRBJ2-3; V gene: TRBV15; CDR3 protein: CATSRDPPGDTDTQYF; CDR3 DNA: TGTGCCACCAGCAGAGATCCTCCGGGAGACACAGATACGCAGTATTTT
clone size: -; D gene: -; J gene: TRBJ2-7; V gene: TRBV7-7; CDR3 protein: CASSMAQYHEQYF; CDR3 DNA: TGTGCCAGCAGCATGGCTCAGTACCACGAGCAGTACTTC
clone size: -; D gene: TRBD2; J gene: TRBJ2-1; V gene: TRBV3-1/TRBV3-2; CDR3 protein: CASSQGGGNEQFF; CDR3 DNA: TGTGCCAGCAGCCAAGGGGGGGGCAATGAGCAGTTCTTC
clone size: -; D gene: -; J gene: TRBJ1-1; V gene: TRBV18; CDR3 protein: CASSPYSGDMNTEAFF; CDR3 DNA: TGTGCCAGCTCACCATACAGCGGGGATATGAACACTGAAGCTTTCTTT
clone size: -; D gene: TRBD1; J gene: TRBJ2-1; V gene: TRBV6-5; CDR3 protein: CASSYSTGFEQFF; CDR3 DNA: TGTGCCAGCAGTTACTCGACAGGGTTTGAGCAGTTCTTC
clone size: -; D gene: TRBD1; J gene: TRBJ2-2; V gene: TRBV20-1; CDR3 protein: CSASSGTGNLGEVRELFF; CDR3 DNA: TGCAGTGCTAGTTCCGGGACAGGGAACCTGGGGGAGGTCCGGGAGCTGTTTTTT
clone size: -; D gene: TRBD2; J gene: TRBJ2-3; V gene: TRBV9; CDR3 protein: CASSVSLAGGLADTQYF; CDR3 DNA: TGTGCCAGCAGCGTATCCCTAGCGGGGGGGCTAGCAGATACGCAGTATTTT
clone size: -; D gene: TRBD2; J gene: TRBJ2-3; V gene: TRBV19; CDR3 protein: CASSRTSGGSSTDTQYF; CDR3 DNA: TGTGCCAGTAGTCGTACTAGCGGGGGGTCCAGCACAGATACGCAGTATTTT